This T cell receptor (beta chain) was captured in a study of cytomegalovirus exposure and HLA in healthy donors. Study background: Most genotyped donors, over 70% of 350 to 500, had Caucasian-associated genetic ancestry. Findings and limits, study-wide: TCR beta sequences reportedly predicted most subjects' HLA-A and HLA-B alleles accurately.

Turning to this clone: The antigen is undetermined.

The PCR had 60 Vbeta and 13 Jbeta primers. Libraries were prepared by immunoSEQ multiplex PCR; TCRdb keeps only in-frame clonotypes and omits some of them. Here the sample table reports approximately 110,000 clones. CDR3 length equals 15 residues. The V and J ends lost 1 base and 5 bases, in that order; junction bases with no gene match: 6. CDR1 is SEHNR, CDR2 FQNEAQ, per germline (reference sequence). The sample comprised PBMCs. The chain joins TRBV7-9 to TRBJ2-7; 9 bases agree with TRBD1. The TCR comes from a man aged 50 to 59 in good health and CMV-seronegative. The CDR3 coding sequence is TGTGCCAGCAGCTTAGGGGGGACAGGGTTCCACGAGCAGTACTTC. Residues: CASSLGGTGFHEQYF.